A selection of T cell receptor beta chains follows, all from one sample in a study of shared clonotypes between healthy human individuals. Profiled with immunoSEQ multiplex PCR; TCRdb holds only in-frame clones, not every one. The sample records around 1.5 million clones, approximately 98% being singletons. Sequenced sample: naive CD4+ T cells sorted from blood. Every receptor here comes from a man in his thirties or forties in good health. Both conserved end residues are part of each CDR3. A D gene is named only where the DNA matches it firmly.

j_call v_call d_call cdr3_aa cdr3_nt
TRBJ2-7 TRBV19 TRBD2 CASSIVFGLAGDEQYF TGTGCCAGTAGTATAGTATTTGGACTAGCGGGAGACGAGCAGTACTTC
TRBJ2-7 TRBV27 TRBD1 CASRSGQGSIEQYF TGTGCCAGCAGGTCCGGACAGGGGAGTATCGAGCAGTACTTC
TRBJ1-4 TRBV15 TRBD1 CATSKDRGSEKLFF TGTGCCACCAGCAAAGACAGGGGGAGCGAAAAACTGTTTTTT
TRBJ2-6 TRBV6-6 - CASSGRSSGANVLTF TGTGCCAGCAGTGGACGGAGCTCTGGGGCCAACGTCCTGACTTTC
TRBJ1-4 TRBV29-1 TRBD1 CSVGQGDEKLFF TGCAGCGTAGGACAGGGCGATGAAAAACTGTTTTTT
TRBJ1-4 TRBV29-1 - CSVGRAFGEKLFF TGCAGCGTTGGGAGGGCTTTCGGTGAAAAACTGTTTTTT
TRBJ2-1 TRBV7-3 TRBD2 CASSLIGTYGTSPINEQFF TGTGCCAGCAGCTTAATCGGGACGTACGGGACTAGCCCTATCAATGAGCAGTTCTTC
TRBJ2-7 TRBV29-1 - CSVAVGTPSGEQYF TGCAGCGTTGCCGTCGGGACTCCTTCGGGCGAGCAGTACTTC
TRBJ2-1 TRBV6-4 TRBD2 CASSGLAGNEQFF TGTGCCAGCAGTGGACTAGCGGGGAATGAGCAGTTCTTC
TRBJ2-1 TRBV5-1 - CASSFQLGTGMLAGDNEQFF TGCGCCAGCAGCTTTCAACTCGGGACAGGGATGTTAGCGGGGGACAATGAGCAGTTCTTC
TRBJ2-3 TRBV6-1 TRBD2 CASSEADGRASDTQYF TGTGCCAGCAGTGAAGCCGACGGGAGGGCCTCCGATACGCAGTATTTT
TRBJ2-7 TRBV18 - CASSPLQIPGRYEQYF TGTGCCAGCTCACCGCTACAGATACCGGGAAGGTACGAGCAGTACTTC
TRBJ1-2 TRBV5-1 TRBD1 CASSLGGQVVGYTF TGCGCCAGCAGCTTGGGAGGACAGGTGGTTGGCTACACCTTC
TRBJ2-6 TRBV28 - CASSLPGANVLTF TGTGCCAGCAGCCTCCCTGGGGCCAACGTCCTGACTTTC
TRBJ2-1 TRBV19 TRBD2 CASSPGGYNEQFF TGTGCCAGTAGTCCGGGGGGGTACAATGAGCAGTTCTTC
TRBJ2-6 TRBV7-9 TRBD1 CASSPLGQNPAGANVLTF TGTGCCAGCAGCCCCCTGGGACAGAATCCCGCTGGGGCCAACGTCCTGACTTTC
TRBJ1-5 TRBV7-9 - CASSLLGGGYSNQPQHF TGTGCCAGCAGCCTCCTGGGGGGCGGGTATAGCAATCAGCCCCAGCATTTT
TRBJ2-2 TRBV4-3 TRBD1 CASSQETGAGELFF TGCGCCAGCAGCCAAGAGACAGGGGCCGGGGAGCTGTTTTTT
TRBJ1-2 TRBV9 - CASSATNYGYTF TGTGCCAGCAGCGCCACTAACTATGGCTACACCTTC
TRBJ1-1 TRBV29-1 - CSVVRGGPEAFF TGCAGCGTTGTAAGGGGGGGGCCTGAAGCTTTCTTT
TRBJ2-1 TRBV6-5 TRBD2 CASSYQGLAGNEQFF TGTGCCAGCAGTTACCAAGGACTAGCTGGCAATGAGCAGTTCTTC
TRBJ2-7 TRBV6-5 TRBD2 CASRKYREATYEQYF TGTGCCAGCAGAAAATACCGGGAGGCTACCTACGAGCAGTACTTC
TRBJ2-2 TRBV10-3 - CAISEVGTNTGELFF TGTGCCATCAGTGAGGTGGGGACGAACACCGGGGAGCTGTTTTTT
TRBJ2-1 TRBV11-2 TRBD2 CASSPVVAGGPNEQFF TGTGCCAGCAGCCCAGTGGTCGCGGGAGGCCCAAATGAGCAGTTCTTC
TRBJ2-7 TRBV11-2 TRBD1 CASRRTRDSPYEQYF TGTGCCAGCAGGCGGACCCGGGACAGTCCCTACGAGCAGTACTTC
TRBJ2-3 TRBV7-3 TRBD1 CASSIQGASPDTQYF TGTGCCAGCAGCATACAGGGGGCCAGTCCCGATACGCAGTATTTT
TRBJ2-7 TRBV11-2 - CASSSPVARVYEQYF TGTGCCAGCAGCTCCCCGGTCGCACGAGTCTACGAGCAGTACTTC
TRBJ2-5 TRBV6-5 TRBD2 CASSYLAGVVETQYF TGTGCCAGCAGTTACCTAGCGGGAGTGGTGGAGACCCAGTACTTC
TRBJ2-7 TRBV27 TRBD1 CASSLSGTEPYEQYF TGTGCCAGCAGTTTATCGGGGACAGAACCCTACGAGCAGTACTTC
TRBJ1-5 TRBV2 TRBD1 CASSHNDRGGLSNQPQHF TGTGCCAGCAGCCACAACGACAGGGGAGGGTTGAGCAATCAGCCCCAGCATTTT
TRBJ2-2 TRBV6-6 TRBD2 CASSYAGTKNTGELFF TGTGCCAGCAGTTACGCCGGGACTAAGAACACCGGGGAGCTGTTTTTT
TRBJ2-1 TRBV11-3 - CASSHPNNEQFF TGTGCCAGCAGCCATCCCAACAATGAGCAGTTCTTC
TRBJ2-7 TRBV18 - CASSPPQGRAYEQYF TGTGCCAGCTCACCACCCCAGGGCAGGGCCTACGAGCAGTACTTC
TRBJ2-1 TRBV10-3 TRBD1 CAISEGDRGPEEKYNEQFF TGTGCCATCAGTGAGGGGGACAGGGGCCCCGAGGAGAAGTACAATGAGCAGTTCTTC
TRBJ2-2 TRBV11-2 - CASSFTANGPMGELFF TGTGCCAGCAGCTTTACGGCGAACGGGCCGATGGGGGAGCTGTTTTTT
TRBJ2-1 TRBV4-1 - CASSQAEQVPYNEQFF TGCGCCAGCAGCCAGGCGGAGCAGGTTCCCTACAATGAGCAGTTCTTC
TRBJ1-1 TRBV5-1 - CASSPIYQGGNTEAFF TGCGCCAGCAGCCCCATATACCAGGGAGGGAACACTGAAGCTTTCTTT